Listed below are T cell receptor beta chains from one sample, sequenced in a study of cytomegalovirus exposure and HLA in healthy donors. TCRdb's copy holds only in-frame clones and misses some; the assay was immunoSEQ multiplex PCR. The data show approximately 150,000 clones, roughly 87% seen once. Sequencing was done on a sample of PBMCs. The receptors originated from a man younger than 30 in good health and CMV-seropositive. Each CDR3 is given with its conserved first and last residue. The D gene is left open where the match is weak. Size is omitted from some rows. Given values are once, few, many or a class for expanded clones.

abundance | d_gene | j_gene | v_gene | CDR3aa | CDR3nt
NA | NA | TRBJ1-1 | TRBV11-3 | CASSLGHRGGTEAFF | TGTGCCAGCAGCTTAGGACACCGGGGGGGAACAGAAGCTTTCTTT
NA | NA | TRBJ1-1 | TRBV2 | CASIVREAPTEAFF | TGTGCCAGCATCGTCAGGGAGGCGCCCACTGAAGCTTTCTTT
few | TRBD1 | TRBJ2-7 | TRBV6-1 | CASSTGGSYEQYF | TGTGCCAGCTCGACAGGGGGCTCCTACGAGCAGTACTTC
NA | NA | TRBJ2-7 | TRBV2 | CASSERAGPSYEQYF | TGTGCCAGCAGTGAAAGGGCGGGACCCTCCTACGAGCAGTACTTC
NA | TRBD1 | TRBJ2-5 | TRBV5-1 | CASSPGQPLETQYF | TGCGCCAGCAGCCCGGGACAGCCTCTCGAGACCCAGTACTTC
NA | NA | TRBJ2-7 | TRBV6-1 | CASRKQSSYEQYF | TGTGCCAGCAGGAAACAGAGCTCCTACGAGCAGTACTTC
NA | TRBD1 | TRBJ1-1 | TRBV5-1 | CASTRGLNTEAFF | TGCGCCAGCACCAGGGGGCTCAACACTGAAGCTTTCTTT
NA | TRBD1 | TRBJ1-2 | TRBV7-6 | CAGSSGTGNGYTF | TGTGCCGGTTCCTCCGGGACAGGGAATGGCTACACCTTC
NA | TRBD1 | TRBJ1-2 | TRBV27 | CASSFSTTGAYGYTF | TGTGCCAGCAGTTTCTCCACGACAGGGGCCTATGGCTACACCTTC
NA | NA | TRBJ2-1 | TRBV4-1 | CASSQDQRGRYNEQFF | TGCGCCAGCAGCCAAGATCAAAGGGGTCGTTACAATGAGCAGTTCTTC
NA | NA | TRBJ1-1 | TRBV30 | CAGFPRNTEAFF | TGTGCTGGTTTCCCGAGGAACACTGAAGCTTTCTTT
once | NA | TRBJ1-1 | TRBV5-1 | CASSDGTEAFF | TGCGCCAGCAGCGACGGGACTGAAGCTTTCTTT
NA | TRBD2 | TRBJ2-1 | TRBV7-8 | CASSPGTSGSLREQFF | TGTGCCAGCAGCCCTGGGACTAGCGGGAGTCTTAGGGAGCAGTTCTTC
NA | NA | TRBJ2-7 | TRBV18 | CASSPGRGDLSYEQYF | TGTGCCAGCTCACCCGGCAGGGGCGACCTTTCCTACGAGCAGTACTTC
NA | TRBD2 | TRBJ2-5 | TRBV5-4 | CASSSDSGSGWETQYF | TGTGCCAGCAGCTCGGACAGCGGGAGCGGATGGGAGACCCAGTACTTC
NA | TRBD2 | TRBJ2-3 | TRBV7-2 | CASSPRTSGGLTDTQYF | TGTGCCAGCAGCCCAAGGACTAGCGGGGGGCTCACAGATACGCAGTATTTT
once | NA | TRBJ1-2 | TRBV6-1 | CASSASEVDGYTF | TGTGCCAGCAGTGCGTCGGAGGTGGATGGCTACACCTTC
many | NA | TRBJ1-4 | TRBV28 | CASSSTGTKREKLFF | TGTGCCAGCAGCTCAACAGGGACCAAGAGGGAAAAACTGTTTTTT
NA | TRBD1 | TRBJ2-5 | TRBV6-5 | CASSYGTGEETQYF | TGTGCCAGCAGTTACGGGACAGGGGAAGAGACCCAGTACTTC
NA | TRBD2 | TRBJ2-7 | TRBV7-3 | CASSLGGGEQYF | TGTGCCAGCAGCTTAGGCGGGGGCGAGCAGTACTTC
once | NA | TRBJ1-1 | TRBV28 | CASRSGLPTEAFF | TGTGCCAGCAGGTCAGGGTTACCCACTGAAGCTTTCTTT
NA | NA | TRBJ1-5 | TRBV4-2 | CASSQGGGSQPQHF | TGTGCCAGCAGCCAAGGCGGAGGGAGTCAGCCCCAGCATTTT
once | TRBD2 | TRBJ2-3 | TRBV7-6 | CASSLEQSSGGTDTQYF | TGTGCCAGCAGCTTAGAACAGTCTAGCGGGGGGACAGATACGCAGTATTTT
NA | NA | TRBJ1-2 | TRBV2 | CASRRTDYGYTF | TGTGCCAGCAGGAGGACAGACTATGGCTACACCTTC
NA | TRBD1 | TRBJ2-2 | TRBV27 | CASSAIPGQGTGELFF | TGTGCCAGCAGTGCCATACCGGGACAGGGAACCGGGGAGCTGTTTTTT
NA | NA | TRBJ2-7 | TRBV21-1 | CASSKVRQRRTYEQYF | TGTGCCAGCAGCAAAGTAAGGCAGCGACGAACCTACGAGCAGTACTTC
NA | NA | TRBJ1-5 | TRBV10-1 | CASSDGSYNQPQHF | TGCGCCAGCAGTGATGGCAGTTACAATCAGCCCCAGCATTTT
NA | NA | TRBJ2-2 | TRBV6-1 | CASNRGEDTGELFF | TGTGCCAGCAATCGCGGCGAAGACACCGGGGAGCTGTTTTTT
NA | NA | TRBJ1-6 | TRBV9 | CASSVSDLTAYNSPLHF | TGTGCCAGCAGCGTATCCGACCTGACAGCTTACAATTCACCCCTCCACTTT
NA | TRBD1 | TRBJ2-1 | TRBV4-2 | CASSHTGTEMIF | TGTGCCAGCAGCCACACCGGGACAGAGATGATCTTC
NA | NA | TRBJ2-5 | TRBV18 | CASSPLGRETQYF | TGTGCCAGCTCACCTCTGGGCCGGGAGACCCAGTACTTC
NA | NA | TRBJ2-7 | TRBV6-1 | CASSEGRGIFEQYF | TGTGCCAGCAGTGAGGGCAGGGGAATATTCGAGCAGTACTTC
NA | TRBD1 | TRBJ2-5 | TRBV5-8 | CASSWGQGQETQYF | TGTGCCAGCAGCTGGGGACAGGGACAAGAGACCCAGTACTTC
NA | NA | TRBJ1-1 | TRBV5-1 | CASSEGKGNTEAFF | TGCGCCAGCAGTGAGGGCAAGGGGAACACTGAAGCTTTCTTT
NA | NA | TRBJ2-7 | TRBV7-3 | CASSSGPADEQYF | TGTGCCAGCAGCTCGGGTCCGGCGGACGAGCAGTACTTC
NA | NA | TRBJ1-2 | TRBV2 | CASSEEGTGEGNYGYTF | TGTGCCAGCAGTGAAGAGGGCACGGGAGAGGGTAACTATGGCTACACCTTC
NA | TRBD1 | TRBJ1-5 | TRBV19 | CASSYLTGGYNQPQHF | TGTGCCAGTAGTTACTTAACAGGGGGATACAATCAGCCCCAGCATTTT
NA | NA | TRBJ1-3 | TRBV7-8 | CASRRKGGSSGNTIYF | TGTGCCAGCAGGAGAAAAGGCGGCAGCTCTGGAAACACCATATATTTT